Sequencing of this T cell receptor (beta chain) was carried out in a study of radiotherapy plus CTLA-4 blockade in lung cancer. Whole-study findings and limits: Radiotherapy plus ipilimumab was followed by expansion in blood of tumor-derived TCR clones.

On this clone: Antigen specificity is unknown.

CDR3 size: 15 residues. The trim removed 6 bases at V and 7 bases at J, leaving 7 bases unmatched. From germline, CDR1 is MNHNS and CDR2 SASEGT. Only in-frame clones appear in the TCRdb table, and some are missing; sequencing was by immunoSEQ multiplex PCR. This sample has about 60,000 clones, with around 80% found just once. The rearrangement links TRBV6-1 to TRBJ1-6; TRBD1 agrees at 9 bases. The specimen was peripheral blood, collected from a patient treated with radiotherapy plus ipilimumab. The TCR was taken from a human donor with non-small cell lung cancer who had a partial response to radiotherapy plus ipilimumab. The CDR3 coding sequence is TGTGCCAGCAGCCTAGGGACAGGGAGAAATTCACCCCTCCACTTT. It translates to CASSLGTGRNSPLHF.